This T cell receptor (beta chain) was captured by sequencing in a study of blood T cell repertoires in COVID-19. Study-level information: Sample material is recorded as cDNA or gDNA derived from T cells, B-cell-depleted T cells, or PBMCs.

The J segment lost 0 bases and the V segment lost 5 bases, leaving 7 bases of the junction unmatched. The CDR3 contains 16 residues. Germline values: CDR1 SGHAT, CDR2 FQNNGV. Original processing notes: The assay estimated nucleated cells by amplifying reference gene primers. Measured with immunoSEQ multiplex PCR; TCRdb has only the in-frame clones, and not every one. D and trimming were read from the DNA, whereas the V and J calls and clone size are those reported in that table. The table includes 80,000 to 95,000 clones, about 89% detected once. Sequencing input: peripheral blood. The TCR originated in a woman between 65 and 79 years old with acute or convalescent COVID-19. The chain recombines TRBV11-2 with TRBJ2-3; TRBD1 aligns across 8 bases. This chain's CDR3 is CASSRTGGTSTDTQYF. The CDR3 DNA follows: TGTGCCAGCAGCAGAACAGGGGGAACTAGCACAGATACGCAGTATTTT.